This T cell receptor (beta chain) appears in the sequencing data of a study of T cells in Graves' hyperthyroidism and ophthalmopathy. Amplification yielded TCR beta CDR3 regions, with RNA transcripts as the source. Initially, a first-round RT-PCR of the TCR CDR3 employed the HTBI primer set. From the multiplex PCR reads, TCRdb called clonotypes with MiXCR, one entry per CDR3 protein. The table includes 400,000 to 550,000 distinct CDR3 sequences, about an eighth detected once. V lost 10 bases and J 5 bases, leaving 23 bases between the germline ends. This CDR3 spans 16 amino acids. The germline gives CDR1 SNHLY, CDR2 FYNNEI.

This clonotype originated in a woman aged 18-30 years with Graves' hyperthyroidism. The chain carries TRBV2 and TRBJ1-4, with a weak D call TRBD1 (5 bases). Material: blood. The CDR3 region is CATSLQEAKENEKLFF. The CDR3 nucleotides are TGTGCCACCTCCCTACAGGAAGCTAAAGAAAATGAAAAACTGTTTTTT.